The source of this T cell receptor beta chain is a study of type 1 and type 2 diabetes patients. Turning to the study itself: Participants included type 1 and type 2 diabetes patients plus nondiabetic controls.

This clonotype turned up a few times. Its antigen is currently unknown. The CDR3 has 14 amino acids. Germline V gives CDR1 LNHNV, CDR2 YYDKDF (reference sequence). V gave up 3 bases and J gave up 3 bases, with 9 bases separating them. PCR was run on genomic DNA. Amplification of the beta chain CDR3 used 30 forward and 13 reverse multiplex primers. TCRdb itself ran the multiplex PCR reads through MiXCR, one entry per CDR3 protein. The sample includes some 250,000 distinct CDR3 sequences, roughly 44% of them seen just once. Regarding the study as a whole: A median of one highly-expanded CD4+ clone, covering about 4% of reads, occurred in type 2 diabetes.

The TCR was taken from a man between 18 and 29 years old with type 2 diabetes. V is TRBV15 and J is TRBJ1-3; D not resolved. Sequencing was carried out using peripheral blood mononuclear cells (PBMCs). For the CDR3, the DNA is TGTGCCACCAGCAGCCCCCTGAGTGGAAACACCATATATTTT. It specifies CATSSPLSGNTIYF.